This T cell receptor beta chain stems from a study of blood T cells in healthy people across ages. This clonotype was detected only once. Its antigen is currently unknown. Overall study findings and caveats: With naive T cell percentage, TCR beta diversity showed a strong correlation.

Together with a sample-barcoded 5' primer, a J-beta primer mix was included in a second PCR lasting about 7 to 11 cycles. TCRdb reprocessed the 5' RACE reads with MiXCR, giving one entry per CDR3 protein. This sample has just over 1 million distinct CDR3 sequences, with 45% found just once. Germline V gene lookup returns CDR1 KGHSH and CDR2 LQKENI. V was cut by 1 base and J by 4 bases, with 11 bases left in between. The CDR3 runs to 14 residues. Sequencing was performed on blood. The chain carries TRBV18 and TRBJ2-7; D may correspond to TRBD1 or TRBD2 (5 bases each). This TCR was sampled from a woman in her sixties or seventies in good health. The CDR3 loop is CASSPRGIKYEQYF. The CDR3 region has the DNA TGTGCCAGCTCACCACGGGGGATAAAGTACGAGCAGTACTTC.